This T cell receptor (beta chain) was recovered during a study of blood T cell repertoires in COVID-19. Study-wide background: The United States, Italy and Spain were the sources of the acute and convalescent COVID-19 samples. PBMCs, B-cell-depleted T cells, or T cells provided the cDNA or gDNA that made up the material.

The CDR3 runs 16 residues. Germline loops: CDR1 SGDLS, CDR2 YYNGEE. Trimming cost V 2 bases and J 0 bases; bases outside gene matches: 6. In the authors' methods: Reference gene primer amplification gave nucleated cell count estimates. Only in-frame clones appear in the TCRdb table, and some are missing; sequencing was by immunoSEQ multiplex PCR. V, J and clone size derive from that table, while D and trimming were established from the DNA sequence. The data show 35,000 to 45,000 clones, with about nine tenths seen just once and 20% held by the top ten. This TCR came from a man aged 60 to 69 with acute or convalescent COVID-19. The chain combines TRBV9 with TRBJ2-3; 7 bases map to TRBD2. Sequenced input: peripheral blood. CDR3 region: CASSVGLAASTDTQYF. CDR3 bases: TGTGCCAGCAGCGTCGGCCTAGCGGCCAGCACAGATACGCAGTATTTT. Based on the CDR3 plus reference TRBV9 and TRBJ2-3, the full variable domain is DSGVTQTPKHLITATGQRVTLRCSPRSGDLSVYWYQQSLDQGLQFLIQYYNGEERAKGNILERFSAQQFPDLHSELNLSSLELGDSALYFCASSVGLAASTDTQYFGPGTRLTVL.